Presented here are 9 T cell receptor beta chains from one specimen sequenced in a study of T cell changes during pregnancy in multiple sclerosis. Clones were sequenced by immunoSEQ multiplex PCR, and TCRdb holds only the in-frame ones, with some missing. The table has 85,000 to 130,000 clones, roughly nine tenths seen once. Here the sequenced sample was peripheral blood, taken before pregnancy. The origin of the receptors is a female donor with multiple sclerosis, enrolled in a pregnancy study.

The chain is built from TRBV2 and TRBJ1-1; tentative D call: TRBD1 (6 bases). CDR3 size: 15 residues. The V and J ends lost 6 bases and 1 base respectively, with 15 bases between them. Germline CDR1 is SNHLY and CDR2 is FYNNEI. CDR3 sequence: CASRGGPGGNTEAFF. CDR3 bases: TGTGCCAGCAGAGGGGGTCCCGGTGGGAACACTGAAGCTTTCTTT.

DNA of the CDR3: TGTGCCAGCGGCATAGATACAGCAAAGTTGGAGCAGTTCTTC. This translates into CASGIDTAKLEQFF. This rearrangement joins TRBV7-9 to TRBJ2-1; D unresolved. Trimming left V 8 bases short and J 10 bases short, with 21 bases between. This CDR3 contains 14 residues. The germline gives CDR1 SEHNR, CDR2 FQNEAQ (reference sequence).

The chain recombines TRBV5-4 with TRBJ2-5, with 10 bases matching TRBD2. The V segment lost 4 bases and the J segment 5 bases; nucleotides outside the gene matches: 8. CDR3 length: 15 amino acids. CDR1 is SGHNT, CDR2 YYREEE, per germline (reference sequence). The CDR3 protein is CASSLLTSGKETQYF. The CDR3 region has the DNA TGTGCCAGCAGCCTTCTTACTAGCGGGAAGGAGACCCAGTACTTC.

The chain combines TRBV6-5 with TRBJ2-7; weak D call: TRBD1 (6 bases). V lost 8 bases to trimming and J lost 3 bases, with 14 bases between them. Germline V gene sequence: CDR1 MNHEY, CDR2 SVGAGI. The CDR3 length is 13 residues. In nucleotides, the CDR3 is TGTGCCAGCGCAGGGGTGCCGAACTACGAGCAGTACTTC. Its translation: CASAGVPNYEQYF.

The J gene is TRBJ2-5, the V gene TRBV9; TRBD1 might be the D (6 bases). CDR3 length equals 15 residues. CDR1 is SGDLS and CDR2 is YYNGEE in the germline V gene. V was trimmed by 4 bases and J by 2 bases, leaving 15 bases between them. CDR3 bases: TGTGCCAGCAGCCCCCGGGACAACATACAAGAGACCCAGTACTTC. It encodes CASSPRDNIQETQYF.

CDR3 coding DNA: TGTGCCAGTAGTAGACCCGGGACAGCTAACTATGGCTACACCTTC. This encodes CASSRPGTANYGYTF. This sequence joins TRBV19 and TRBJ1-2, with 7 bases aligning to TRBD1. CDR3 size: 15 residues. The V gene's germline CDR1 is LNHDA and CDR2 SQIVND (reference sequence). The ends lost 4 bases at V and 0 bases at J; junction bases unmatched: 5.

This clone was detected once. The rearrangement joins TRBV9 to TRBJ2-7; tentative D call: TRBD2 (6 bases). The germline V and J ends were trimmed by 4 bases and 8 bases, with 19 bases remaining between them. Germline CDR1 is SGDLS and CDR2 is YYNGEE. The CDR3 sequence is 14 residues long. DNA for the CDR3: TGTGCCAGCAGCCCCAGACTGGCGGGGTACAAGCAGTACTTC. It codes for CASSPRLAGYKQYF.

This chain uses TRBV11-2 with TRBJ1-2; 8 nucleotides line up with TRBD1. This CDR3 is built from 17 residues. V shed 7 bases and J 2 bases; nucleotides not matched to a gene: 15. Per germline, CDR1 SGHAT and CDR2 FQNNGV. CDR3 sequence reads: CASTRLDRGRLNYGYTF. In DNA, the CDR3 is TGTGCCAGCACCAGATTAGACAGGGGAAGGCTAAACTATGGCTACACCTTC. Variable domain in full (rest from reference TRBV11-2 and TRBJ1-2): EAGVAQSPRYKIIEKRQSVAFWCNPISGHATLYWYQQILGQGPKLLIQFQNNGVVDDSQLPKDRFSAERLKGVDSTLKIQPAKLEDSAVYLCASTRLDRGRLNYGYTFGSGTRLTVV.

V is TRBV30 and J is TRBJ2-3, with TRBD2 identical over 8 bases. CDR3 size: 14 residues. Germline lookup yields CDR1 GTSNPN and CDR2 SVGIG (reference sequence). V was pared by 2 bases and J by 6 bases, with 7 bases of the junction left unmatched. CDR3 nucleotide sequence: TGTGCCTGGAGTCCGGGACTAGGGGTGGATACGCAGTATTTT. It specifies CAWSPGLGVDTQYF.